This is a list of T cell receptor beta chains from one sample in a study of neoadjuvant anti-PD-1 for oral cavity cancer. Data came from immunoSEQ multiplex PCR; TCRdb stores just in-frame clones and leaves some out. Of around 12,000 clones in the sample, 55% to 70% were seen once. This specimen was tumor tissue, taken before nivolumab (anti-PD-1) treatment. The receptors were gathered from a person aged 35-79 years with oral cavity squamous cell carcinoma. The donor label of this sample is uncertain. CDR3s include the opening cysteine and the closing phenylalanine or tryptophan.

V	length	J	CDR3
TRBV27	14	TRBJ2-7	CASSPSMGPYEQYF
TRBV7-2	15	TRBJ1-5	CASSPRQGTNQPQHF
TRBV5-1	15	TRBJ2-5	CASSLPVGGQETQYF
TRBV29-1	13	TRBJ1-5	CSVGQGSNQPQHF
TRBV10-2	14	TRBJ1-1	CASRGTGQNTEAFF
TRBV19	14	TRBJ2-7	CASSIRQGPYEQYF
TRBV20-1	10	TRBJ1-2	CSALQGGYTF
TRBV27	14	TRBJ2-2	CASSPFLATGELFF
TRBV27	15	TRBJ2-3	CASTPRGPGRDTQYF
TRBV28	18	TRBJ2-4	CASSRAGTGGSAKNIQYF
TRBV6-1	16	TRBJ1-5	CASSEDSPYSNQPQHF
TRBV2	14	TRBJ1-6	CASSIDRSSEPLHF
TRBV6-4	16	TRBJ2-2	CASSRTSGENTGELFF
TRBV6-1	14	TRBJ1-5	CASRAGTVNQPQHF
TRBV10-3	15	TRBJ1-1	CAISDRGQLNTEAFF
TRBV12-5	14	TRBJ1-1	CASGLGQGAAEAFF
TRBV6-6	14	TRBJ1-4	CASSLTGIGEKLFF
TRBV5-4	16	TRBJ2-1	CASTLLEGGPSNEQFF
TRBV7-2	13	TRBJ2-3	CASTGLGPDTQYF
TRBV2	11	TRBJ2-1	CASSVGGRKFF
TRBV10-2	12	TRBJ2-7	CASSERGGEQYF
TRBV5-5	15	TRBJ1-1	CASSMGQLGQTEAFF
TRBV11-3	15	TRBJ2-5	CASSFSGGARETQYF
TRBV5-6	15	TRBJ1-4	CASSLGTGINEKLFF
TRBV27	15	TRBJ1-5	CASSPKPGVTQPQHF
TRBV15	15	TRBJ2-3	CATSRAGPGADTQYF
TRBV28	16	TRBJ2-6	CASSSAGTAGANVLTF
TRBV28	14	TRBJ2-7	CASRSRGLTYEQYF
TRBV7-9	14	TRBJ2-7	CASSLTGSSYEQYF
TRBV10-3	12	TRBJ1-5	CAISDLNQPQHF
TRBV6-6	13	TRBJ1-2	CASSSGIFYGYTF
TRBV7-2	13	TRBJ2-7	CASSLDLFYEQYF
TRBV6-1	12	TRBJ1-1	CASGPGYTEAFF
TRBV6-5	13	TRBJ1-1	CASSYDRNTEAFF
TRBV7-9	17	TRBJ2-1	CASSLGLALTNPNEQFF
TRBV6-5	14	TRBJ1-6	CASSRTGDGSPLHF
TRBV6-1	15	TRBJ1-5	CASSEAGGFMQPQHF
TRBV6-5	13	TRBJ1-1	CASSYSGREAAFF
TRBV2	14	TRBJ2-3	CASSVSLGTDTQYF
TRBV7-9	13	TRBJ2-7	CASSVKSGYEQYF
TRBV29-1	15	TRBJ1-3	CSVDTGTGAGNTIYF
TRBV19	14	TRBJ2-3	CASSASGRRDTQYF
TRBV7-6	15	TRBJ2-1	CASSPLSGGADEQFF
TRBV12-5	13	TRBJ2-7	CASGWGEGREQYF
TRBV19	14	TRBJ2-4	CASSRLGVKNIQYF
TRBV6-6	14	TRBJ1-6	CASSRTEHNSPLHF
TRBV2	13	TRBJ2-5	CASSELEYETQYF
TRBV5-4	12	TRBJ2-1	CASSWERRQQFF
TRBV4-1	15	TRBJ1-4	CASSQEGQGAEKLFF
TRBV7-9	13	TRBJ2-1	CASSFSVGNEQFF
TRBV4-1	15	TRBJ1-2	CADRAGAHTNYGYTF
TRBV4-1	16	TRBJ1-3	CASSQGYGALGNTIYF
TRBV6-6	14	TRBJ1-1	CASSYDLYGPEAFF
TRBV6-5	14	TRBJ1-1	CASSSQGASTEAFF
TRBV27	15	TRBJ1-5	CASRLQGANNQPQHF
TRBV5-1	16	TRBJ1-6	CASSLQGQSYNSPLHF
TRBV6-4	17	TRBJ2-2	CASSRSGTGANTGELFF
TRBV19	13	TRBJ2-7	CASRREGAREQYF
TRBV14	14	TRBJ1-1	CASSRSQGAAEAFF
TRBV11-2	15	TRBJ2-5	CASSLGTGAAETQYF